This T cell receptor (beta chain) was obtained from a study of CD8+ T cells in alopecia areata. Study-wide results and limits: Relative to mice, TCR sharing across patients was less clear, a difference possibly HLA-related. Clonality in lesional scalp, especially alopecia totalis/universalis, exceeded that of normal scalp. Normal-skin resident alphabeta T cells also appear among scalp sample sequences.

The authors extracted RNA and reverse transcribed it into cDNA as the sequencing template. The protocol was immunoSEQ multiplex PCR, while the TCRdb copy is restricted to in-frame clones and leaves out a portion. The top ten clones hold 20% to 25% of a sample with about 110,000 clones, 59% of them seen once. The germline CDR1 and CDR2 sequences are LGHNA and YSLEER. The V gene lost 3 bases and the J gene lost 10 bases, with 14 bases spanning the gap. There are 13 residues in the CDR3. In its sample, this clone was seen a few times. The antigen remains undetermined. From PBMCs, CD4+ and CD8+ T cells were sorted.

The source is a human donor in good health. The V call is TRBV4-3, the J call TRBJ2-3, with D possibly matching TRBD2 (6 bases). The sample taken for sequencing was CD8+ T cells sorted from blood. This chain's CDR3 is CASSHVGGLAQYF. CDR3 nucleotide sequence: TGCGCCAGCAGCCACGTGGGGGGACTCGCGCAGTATTTT.